This T cell receptor (beta chain) was sequenced during a study of CD8+ T cells in alopecia areata. General study results and limits: Patients displayed less clarity in TCR sharing than mice, a finding possibly related to HLA. Sequences from scalp samples also cover resident alphabeta T cells of normal skin. Compared with normal scalp, lesional scalp had higher clonality and more expanded CD8+ clones.

The CDR3 consists of 14 residues. Germline V gene data show CDR1 as SGHNT and CDR2 as YYREEE (reference sequence). With V trimmed by 5 bases and J by 5 bases, 6 bases remained unmatched. Sequencing templates came from extracted RNA that was reverse transcribed into cDNA. The table came from immunoSEQ multiplex PCR; TCRdb's copy has only in-frame clones and leaves some out. Here the sample spans some 160,000 clones, approximately 56% being singletons. This clone was found a few times. As yet, its antigen is unknown. PBMC-derived CD4+ and CD8+ T cells were sorted. What was sequenced was CD8+ T cells sorted from blood. This clonotype was obtained from a human donor in good health. This chain uses TRBV5-4 with TRBJ2-5, with 10 bases fitting TRBD2. The CDR3: CASRLAGYGETQYF. The CDR3 DNA reads TGTGCCAGCAGACTAGCGGGATATGGGGAGACCCAGTACTTC.